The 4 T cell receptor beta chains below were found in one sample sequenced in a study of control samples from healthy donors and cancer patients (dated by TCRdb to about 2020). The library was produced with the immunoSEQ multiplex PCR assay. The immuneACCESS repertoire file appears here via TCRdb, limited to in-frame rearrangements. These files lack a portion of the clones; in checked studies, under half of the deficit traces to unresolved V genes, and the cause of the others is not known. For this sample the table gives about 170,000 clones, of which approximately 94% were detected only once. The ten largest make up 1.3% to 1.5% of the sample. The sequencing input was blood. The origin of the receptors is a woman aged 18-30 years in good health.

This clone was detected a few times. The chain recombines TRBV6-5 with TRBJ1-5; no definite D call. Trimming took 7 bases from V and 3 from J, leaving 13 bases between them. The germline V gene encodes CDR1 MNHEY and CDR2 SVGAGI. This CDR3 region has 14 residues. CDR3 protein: CASTDRRINQPQHF. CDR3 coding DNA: TGTGCCAGCACCGATCGGAGGATCAATCAGCCCCAGCATTTT.

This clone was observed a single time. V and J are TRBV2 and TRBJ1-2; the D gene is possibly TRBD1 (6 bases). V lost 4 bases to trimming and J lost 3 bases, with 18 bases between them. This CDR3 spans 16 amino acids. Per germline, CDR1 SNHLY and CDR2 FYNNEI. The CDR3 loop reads CASSVGQRGAYYGYTF. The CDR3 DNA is TGTGCCAGCAGTGTAGGACAGCGCGGGGCCTACTATGGCTACACCTTC.

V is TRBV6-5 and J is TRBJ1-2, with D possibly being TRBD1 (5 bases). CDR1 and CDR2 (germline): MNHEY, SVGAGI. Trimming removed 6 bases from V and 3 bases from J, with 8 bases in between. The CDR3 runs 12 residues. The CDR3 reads CASRTGDYGYTF. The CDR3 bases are TGTGCCAGCAGGACGGGGGACTATGGCTACACCTTC.

The CDR3 sequence is CASSIDRTPHPTFYGYTF. The CDR3 DNA is TGTGCCAGTAGTATCGATCGCACACCCCATCCCACATTCTATGGCTACACCTTC. V is TRBV19 and J is TRBJ1-2; D not certain. The germline V gene has CDR1 LNHDA and CDR2 SQIVND (reference sequence). Trimming left V 3 bases short and J 4 bases short, with 24 bases between. The CDR3 extends over 18 amino acids.